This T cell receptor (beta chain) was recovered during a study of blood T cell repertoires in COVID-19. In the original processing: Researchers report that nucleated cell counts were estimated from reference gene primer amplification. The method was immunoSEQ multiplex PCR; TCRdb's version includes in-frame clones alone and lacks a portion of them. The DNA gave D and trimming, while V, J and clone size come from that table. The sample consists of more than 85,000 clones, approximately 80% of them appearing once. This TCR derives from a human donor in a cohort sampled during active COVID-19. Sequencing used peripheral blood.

The CDR3 loop is CASSHTRDSSTDTQYF. The CDR3 bases are TGCGCCAGCAGCCATACCAGGGATTCTAGCACAGATACGCAGTATTTT. This chain connects TRBV5-1 to TRBJ2-3; a possible D gene is TRBD1 (5 bases). Germline V lookup: CDR1 SGHRS, CDR2 YFSETQ. The CDR3 has 16 amino acids. The V end lost 4 bases, the J end lost 0 bases, and 15 bases lay between the germline ends.